This TCR beta chain was recorded in a study of blood T cell repertoires in COVID-19. V gave up 5 bases and J gave up 2 bases; unmatched junction bases: 2. Germline CDR1 and CDR2: SEHNR and FQNEAQ (reference sequence). The CDR3 is made up of 14 amino acids. Assay used: immunoSEQ multiplex PCR; TCRdb lists only in-frame clones, some missing. The table has about 170,000 clones, around 89% seen once. The specimen sequenced was PBMCs or T cells enriched from blood (not recorded which). The rearrangement links TRBV7-9 to TRBJ1-3, with TRBD1 matching over 8 bases. This clonotype was obtained from a woman aged 18 to 35 who had recovered from COVID-19. CDR3 sequence reads: CASSRQGTGNTIYF. CDR3 in DNA: TGTGCCAGCAGCCGACAGGGGACTGGAAACACCATATATTTT.